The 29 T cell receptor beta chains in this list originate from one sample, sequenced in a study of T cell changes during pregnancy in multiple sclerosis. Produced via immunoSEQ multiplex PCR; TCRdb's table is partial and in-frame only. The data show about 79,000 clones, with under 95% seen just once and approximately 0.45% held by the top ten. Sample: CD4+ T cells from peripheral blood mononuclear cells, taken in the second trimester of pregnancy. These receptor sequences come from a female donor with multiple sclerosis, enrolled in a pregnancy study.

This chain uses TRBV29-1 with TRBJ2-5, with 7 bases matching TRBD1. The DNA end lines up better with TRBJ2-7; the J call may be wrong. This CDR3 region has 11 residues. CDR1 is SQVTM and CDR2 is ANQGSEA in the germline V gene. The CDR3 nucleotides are TGCAGCGTAGGACAGGCTTACGAGCAGTACTTC. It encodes CSVGQAYEQYF.

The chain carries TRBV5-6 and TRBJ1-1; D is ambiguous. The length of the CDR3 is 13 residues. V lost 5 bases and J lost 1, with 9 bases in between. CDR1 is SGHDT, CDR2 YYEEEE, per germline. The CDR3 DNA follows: TGTGCCAGCAGTTTACTCTGGAACACTGAAGCTTTCTTT. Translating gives CASSLLWNTEAFF. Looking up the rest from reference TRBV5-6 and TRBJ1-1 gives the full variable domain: DAGVTQSPTHLIKTRGQQVTLRCSPKSGHDTVSWYQQALGQGPQFIFQYYEEEERQRGNFPDRFSGHQFPNYSSELNVNALLLGDSALYLCASSLLWNTEAFFGQGTRLTVV.

CDR3 in amino acids: CASRRPGQGYEQYF. The CDR3 DNA reads as TGTGCCAGCAGGAGGCCGGGACAGGGCTACGAGCAGTACTTC. The chain combines TRBV5-8 with TRBJ2-7, with 9 bases matching TRBD1. In germline, CDR1 is SGHTS, CDR2 YDEGEE. The trim removed 5 bases at V and 3 bases at J, leaving 6 bases unmatched. There are 14 residues in the CDR3.

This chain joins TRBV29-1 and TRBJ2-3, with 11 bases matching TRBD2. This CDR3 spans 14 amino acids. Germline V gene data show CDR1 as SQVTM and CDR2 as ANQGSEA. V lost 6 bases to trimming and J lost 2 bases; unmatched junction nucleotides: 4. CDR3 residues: CSVGTSGNTDTQYF. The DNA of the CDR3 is TGCAGCGTGGGGACTAGCGGAAACACAGATACGCAGTATTTT.

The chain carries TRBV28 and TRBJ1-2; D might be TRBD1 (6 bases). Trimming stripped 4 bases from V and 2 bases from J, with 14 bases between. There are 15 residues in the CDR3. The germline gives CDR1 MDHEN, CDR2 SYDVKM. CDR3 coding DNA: TGTGCCAGCAGTTCCCCAACAGGGAACAACTATGGCTACACCTTC. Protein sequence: CASSSPTGNNYGYTF.

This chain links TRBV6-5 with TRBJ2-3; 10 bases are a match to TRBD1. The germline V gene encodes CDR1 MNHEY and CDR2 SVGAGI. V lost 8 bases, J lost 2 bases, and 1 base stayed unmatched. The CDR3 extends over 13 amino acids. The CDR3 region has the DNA TGTGCCAGCGGACAGGGGGACACAGATACGCAGTATTTT. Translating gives CASGQGDTDTQYF.

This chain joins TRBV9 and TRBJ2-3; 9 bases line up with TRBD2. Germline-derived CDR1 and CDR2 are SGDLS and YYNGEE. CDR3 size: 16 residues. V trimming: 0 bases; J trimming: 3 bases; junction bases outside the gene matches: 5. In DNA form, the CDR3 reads TGTGCCAGCAGCGTAGATAGCGGGAGAGGGACAGATACGCAGTATTTT. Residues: CASSVDSGRGTDTQYF.

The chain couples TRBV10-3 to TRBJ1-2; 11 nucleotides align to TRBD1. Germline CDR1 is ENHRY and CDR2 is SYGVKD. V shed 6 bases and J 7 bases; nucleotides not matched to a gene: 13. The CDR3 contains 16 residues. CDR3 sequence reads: CAIRGTGGSPIGGYTF. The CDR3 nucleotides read TGTGCCATCAGAGGGACAGGGGGATCGCCTATCGGTGGCTACACCTTC.

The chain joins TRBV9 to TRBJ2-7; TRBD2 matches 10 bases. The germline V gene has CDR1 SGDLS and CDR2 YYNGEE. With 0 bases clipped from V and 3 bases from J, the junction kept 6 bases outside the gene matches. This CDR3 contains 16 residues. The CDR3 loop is CASSVDASGSIYEQYF. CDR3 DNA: TGTGCCAGCAGCGTAGATGCTAGCGGGAGCATCTACGAGCAGTACTTC.

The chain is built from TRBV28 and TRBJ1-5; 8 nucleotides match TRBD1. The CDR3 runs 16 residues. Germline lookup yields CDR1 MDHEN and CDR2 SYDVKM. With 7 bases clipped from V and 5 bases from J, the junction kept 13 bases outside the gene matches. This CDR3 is CASTNLQGALHQPQHF. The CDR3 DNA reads TGTGCCAGCACCAACTTGCAGGGGGCGCTTCATCAGCCCCAGCATTTT.

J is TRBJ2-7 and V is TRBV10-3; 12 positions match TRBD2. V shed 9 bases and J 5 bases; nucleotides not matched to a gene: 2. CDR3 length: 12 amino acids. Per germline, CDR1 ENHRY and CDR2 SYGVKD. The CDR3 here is CAIRTSGDEQYF. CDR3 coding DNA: TGTGCCATTCGGACTAGCGGGGACGAGCAGTACTTC.

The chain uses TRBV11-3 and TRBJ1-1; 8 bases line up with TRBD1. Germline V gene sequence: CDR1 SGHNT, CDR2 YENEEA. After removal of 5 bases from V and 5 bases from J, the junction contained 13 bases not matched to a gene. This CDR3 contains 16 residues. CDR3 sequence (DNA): TGTGCCAGCAGCCTACCCGTAGGCAGGGGGCATACTGAAGCTTTCTTT. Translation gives CASSLPVGRGHTEAFF.

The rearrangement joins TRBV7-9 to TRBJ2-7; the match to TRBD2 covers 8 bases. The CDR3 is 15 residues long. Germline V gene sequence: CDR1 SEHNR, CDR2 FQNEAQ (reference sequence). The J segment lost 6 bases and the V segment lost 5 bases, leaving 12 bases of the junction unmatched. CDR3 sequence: CASSPLSGSWSEQYF. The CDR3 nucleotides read TGTGCCAGCAGCCCCTTAAGCGGGAGCTGGAGCGAGCAGTACTTC.

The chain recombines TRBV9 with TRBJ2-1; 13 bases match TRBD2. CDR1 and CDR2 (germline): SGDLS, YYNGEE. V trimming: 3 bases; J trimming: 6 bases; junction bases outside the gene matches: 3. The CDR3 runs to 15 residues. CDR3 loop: CASSGGLAGINEQFF. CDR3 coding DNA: TGTGCCAGCAGCGGGGGACTAGCGGGGATCAATGAGCAGTTCTTC.

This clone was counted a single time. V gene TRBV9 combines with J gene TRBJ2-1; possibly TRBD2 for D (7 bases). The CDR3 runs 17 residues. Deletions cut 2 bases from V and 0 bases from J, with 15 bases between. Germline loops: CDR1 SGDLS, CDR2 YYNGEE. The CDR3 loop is CASSVRGDILSYNEQFF. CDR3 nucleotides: TGTGCCAGCAGCGTTCGGGGGGACATCCTCTCCTACAATGAGCAGTTCTTC.

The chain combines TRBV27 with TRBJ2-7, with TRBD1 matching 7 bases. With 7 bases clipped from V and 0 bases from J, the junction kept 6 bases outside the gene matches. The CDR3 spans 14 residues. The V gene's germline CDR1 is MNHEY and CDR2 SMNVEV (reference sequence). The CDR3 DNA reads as TGTGCCAGCAAGTGGGGACAGAACTCCTACGAGCAGTACTTC. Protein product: CASKWGQNSYEQYF.

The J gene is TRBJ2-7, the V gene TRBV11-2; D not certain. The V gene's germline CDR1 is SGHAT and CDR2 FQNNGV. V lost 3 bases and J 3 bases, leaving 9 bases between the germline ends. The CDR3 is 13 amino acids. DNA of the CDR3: TGTGCCAGCAGCTTGATATTCAGCTACGAGCAGTACTTC. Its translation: CASSLIFSYEQYF.

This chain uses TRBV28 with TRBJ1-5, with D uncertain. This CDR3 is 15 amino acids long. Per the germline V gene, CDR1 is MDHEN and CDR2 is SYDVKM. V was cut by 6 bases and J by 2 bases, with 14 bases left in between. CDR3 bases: TGTGCCAGCAGGGACCGGGGTCCGGGCAATCAGCCCCAGCATTTT. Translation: CASRDRGPGNQPQHF.

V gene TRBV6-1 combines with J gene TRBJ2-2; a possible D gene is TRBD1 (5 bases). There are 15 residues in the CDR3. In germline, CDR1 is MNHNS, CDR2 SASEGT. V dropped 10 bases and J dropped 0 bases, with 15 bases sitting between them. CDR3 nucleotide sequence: TGTGCCACCTACTTCAGGGATTCGAACACCGGGGAGCTGTTTTTT. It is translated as CATYFRDSNTGELFF.

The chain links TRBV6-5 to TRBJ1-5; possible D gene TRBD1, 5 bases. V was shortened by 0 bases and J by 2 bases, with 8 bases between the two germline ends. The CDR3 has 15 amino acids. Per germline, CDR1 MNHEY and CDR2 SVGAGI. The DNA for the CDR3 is TGTGCCAGCAGTTACTCTAGCAGGGGCAATCAGCCCCAGCATTTT. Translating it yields CASSYSSRGNQPQHF.

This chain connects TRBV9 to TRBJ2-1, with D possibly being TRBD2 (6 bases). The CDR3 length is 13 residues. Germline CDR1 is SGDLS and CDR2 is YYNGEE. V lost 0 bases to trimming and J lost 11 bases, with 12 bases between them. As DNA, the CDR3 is TGTGCCAGCAGCGTAGGGGGGTGGACTAAGCAGTTCTTC. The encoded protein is CASSVGGWTKQFF.

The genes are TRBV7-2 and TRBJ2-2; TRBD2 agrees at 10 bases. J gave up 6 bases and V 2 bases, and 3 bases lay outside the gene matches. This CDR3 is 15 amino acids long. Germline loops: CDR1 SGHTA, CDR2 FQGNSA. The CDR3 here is CASSLLAGAAGELFF. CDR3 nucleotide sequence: TGTGCCAGCAGCTTACTAGCGGGAGCCGCCGGGGAGCTGTTTTTT. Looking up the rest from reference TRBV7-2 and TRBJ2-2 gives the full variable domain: GAGVSQSPSNKVTEKGKDVELRCDPISGHTALYWYRQSLGQGLEFLIYFQGNSAPDKSGLPSDRFSAERTGGSVSTLTIQRTQQEDSAVYLCASSLLAGAAGELFFGEGSRLTVL.

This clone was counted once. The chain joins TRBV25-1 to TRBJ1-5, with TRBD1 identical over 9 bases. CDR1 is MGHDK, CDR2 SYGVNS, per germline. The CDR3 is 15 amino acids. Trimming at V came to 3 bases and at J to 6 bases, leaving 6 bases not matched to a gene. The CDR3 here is CASSEGDRAGQPQHF. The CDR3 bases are TGTGCCAGCAGTGAGGGGGACAGGGCTGGTCAGCCCCAGCATTTT.

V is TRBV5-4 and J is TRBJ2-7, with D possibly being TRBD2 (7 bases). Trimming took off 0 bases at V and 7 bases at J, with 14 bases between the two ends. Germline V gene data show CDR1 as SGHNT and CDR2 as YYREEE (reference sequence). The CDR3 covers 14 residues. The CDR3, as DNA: TGTGCCAGCAGCTTGGAGGCGGGGGCGGGGGAGCAGTACTTC. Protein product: CASSLEAGAGEQYF.

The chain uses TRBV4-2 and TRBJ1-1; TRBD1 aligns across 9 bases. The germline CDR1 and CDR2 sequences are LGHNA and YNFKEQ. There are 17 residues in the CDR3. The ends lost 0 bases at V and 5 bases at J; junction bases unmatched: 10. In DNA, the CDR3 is TGTGCCAGCAGCCAAGAATTAAAGGGACAGGGAGAAACTGAAGCTTTCTTT. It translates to CASSQELKGQGETEAFF.

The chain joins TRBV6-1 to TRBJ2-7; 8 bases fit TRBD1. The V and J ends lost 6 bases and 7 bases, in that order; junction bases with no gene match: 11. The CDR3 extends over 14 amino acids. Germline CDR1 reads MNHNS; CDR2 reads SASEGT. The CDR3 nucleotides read TGTGCCAGCAGCGAACCGACAGGGGTGGGGGAGCAGTACTTC. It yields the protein CASSEPTGVGEQYF.

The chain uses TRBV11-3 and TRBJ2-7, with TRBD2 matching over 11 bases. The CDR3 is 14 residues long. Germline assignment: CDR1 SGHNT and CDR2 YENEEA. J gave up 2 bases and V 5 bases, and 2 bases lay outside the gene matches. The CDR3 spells CASSRLAGTYEQYF. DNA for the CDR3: TGTGCCAGCAGCCGACTAGCGGGGACCTACGAGCAGTACTTC.

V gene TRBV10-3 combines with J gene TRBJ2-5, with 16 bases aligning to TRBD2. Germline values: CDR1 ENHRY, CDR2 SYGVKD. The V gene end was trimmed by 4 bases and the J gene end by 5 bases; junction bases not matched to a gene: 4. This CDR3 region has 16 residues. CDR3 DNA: TGTGCCATCAGTGCGGGACTAGCGGGAGGGTTGGAGACCCAGTACTTC. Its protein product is CAISAGLAGGLETQYF.

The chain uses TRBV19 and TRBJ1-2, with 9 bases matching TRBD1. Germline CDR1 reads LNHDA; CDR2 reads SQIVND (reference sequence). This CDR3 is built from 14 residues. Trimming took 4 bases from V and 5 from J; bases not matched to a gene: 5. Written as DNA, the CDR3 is TGTGCCAGTAGTACCACCGACAGGGGGTATGGCTACACCTTC. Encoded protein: CASSTTDRGYGYTF.